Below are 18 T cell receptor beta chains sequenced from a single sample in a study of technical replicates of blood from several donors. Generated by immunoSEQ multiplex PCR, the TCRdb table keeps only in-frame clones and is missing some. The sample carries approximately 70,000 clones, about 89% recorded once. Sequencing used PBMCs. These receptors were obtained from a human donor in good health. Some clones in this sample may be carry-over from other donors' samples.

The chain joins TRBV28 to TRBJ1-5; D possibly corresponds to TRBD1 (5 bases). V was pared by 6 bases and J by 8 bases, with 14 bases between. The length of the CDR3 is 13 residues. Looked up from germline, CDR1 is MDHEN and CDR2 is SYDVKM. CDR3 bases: TGTGCCAGCAGCTCCAGGGCCATCGAGCCCCAGCATTTT. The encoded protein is CASSSRAIEPQHF.

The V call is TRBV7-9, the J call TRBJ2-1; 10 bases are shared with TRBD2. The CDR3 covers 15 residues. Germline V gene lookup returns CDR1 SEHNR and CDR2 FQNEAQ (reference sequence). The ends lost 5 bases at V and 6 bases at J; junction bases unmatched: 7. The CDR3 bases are TGTGCCAGCAGCAAAAGCGGGGGGGCGTTCAATGAGCAGTTCTTC. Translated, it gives CASSKSGGAFNEQFF. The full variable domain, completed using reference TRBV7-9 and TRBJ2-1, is DTGVSQNPRHKITKRGQNVTFRCDPISEHNRLYWYRQTLGQGPEFLTYFQNEAQLEKSRLLSDRFSAERPKGSFSTLEIQRTEQGDSAMYLCASSKSGGAFNEQFFGPGTRLTVL.

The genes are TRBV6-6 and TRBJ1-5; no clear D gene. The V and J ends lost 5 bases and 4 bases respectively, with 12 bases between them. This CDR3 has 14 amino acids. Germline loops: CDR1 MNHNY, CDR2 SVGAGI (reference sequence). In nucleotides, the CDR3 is TGTGCCAGCAGTGGCAGCCTACTAAATCAGCCCCAGCATTTT. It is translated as CASSGSLLNQPQHF.

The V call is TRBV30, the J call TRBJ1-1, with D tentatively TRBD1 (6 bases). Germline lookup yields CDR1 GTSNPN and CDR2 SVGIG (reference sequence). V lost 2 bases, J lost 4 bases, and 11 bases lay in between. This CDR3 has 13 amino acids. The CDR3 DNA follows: TGTGCCTGGAGTATACAGGGAGCCACTGAAGCTTTCTTT. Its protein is CAWSIQGATEAFF.

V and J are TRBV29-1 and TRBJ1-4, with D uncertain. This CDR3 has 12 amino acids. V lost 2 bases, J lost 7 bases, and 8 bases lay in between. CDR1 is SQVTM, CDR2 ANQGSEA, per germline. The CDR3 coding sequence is TGCAGCGTTGAACGGCCGGGTGAAAAACTGTTTTTT. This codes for CSVERPGEKLFF.

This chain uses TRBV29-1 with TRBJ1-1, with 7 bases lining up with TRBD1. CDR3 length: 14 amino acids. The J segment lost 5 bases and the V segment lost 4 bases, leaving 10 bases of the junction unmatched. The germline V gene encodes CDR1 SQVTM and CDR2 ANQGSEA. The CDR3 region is CSVVSLQGRTEAFF. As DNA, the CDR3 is TGCAGCGTTGTAAGTCTACAGGGGCGGACTGAAGCTTTCTTT.

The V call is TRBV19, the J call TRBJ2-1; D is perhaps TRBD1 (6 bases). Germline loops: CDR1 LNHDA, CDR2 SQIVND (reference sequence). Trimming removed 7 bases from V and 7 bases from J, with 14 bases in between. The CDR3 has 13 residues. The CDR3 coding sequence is TGTGCCAGTAAACGCAGGGGTGTTAATGAGCAGTTCTTC. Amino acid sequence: CASKRRGVNEQFF. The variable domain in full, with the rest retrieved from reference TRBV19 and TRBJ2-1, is DGGITQSPKYLFRKEGQNVTLSCEQNLNHDAMYWYRQDPGQGLRLIYYSQIVNDFQKGDIAEGYSVSREKKESFPLTVTSAQKNPTAFYLCASKRRGVNEQFFGPGTRLTVL.

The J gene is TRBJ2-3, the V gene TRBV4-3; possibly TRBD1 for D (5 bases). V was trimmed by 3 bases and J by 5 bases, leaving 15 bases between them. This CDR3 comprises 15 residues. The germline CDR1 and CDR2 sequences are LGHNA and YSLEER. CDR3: CASSQTAVDEDTQYF. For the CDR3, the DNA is TGCGCCAGCAGCCAGACAGCCGTGGATGAAGATACGCAGTATTTT.

CDR3 protein: CASSSQWDRGNTEAFF. The DNA of the CDR3 is TGTGCCAGCAGCTCTCAGTGGGACAGGGGGAACACTGAAGCTTTCTTT. V usage is TRBV27 and J usage is TRBJ1-1; the match to TRBD1 covers 10 bases. The CDR3 covers 16 residues. Losses at the gene ends were 6 bases for V and 1 base for J; bases not matched to a gene: 8. CDR1 and CDR2 (germline): MNHEY, SMNVEV (reference sequence).

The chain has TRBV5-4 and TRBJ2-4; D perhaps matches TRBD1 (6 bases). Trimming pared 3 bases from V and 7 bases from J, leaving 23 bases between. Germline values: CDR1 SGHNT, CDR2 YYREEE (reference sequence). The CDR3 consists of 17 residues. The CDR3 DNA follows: TGTGCCAGCAGCTCCGACGGGGACATCCGTAAAAATAACATTCAGTACTTC. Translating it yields CASSSDGDIRKNNIQYF.

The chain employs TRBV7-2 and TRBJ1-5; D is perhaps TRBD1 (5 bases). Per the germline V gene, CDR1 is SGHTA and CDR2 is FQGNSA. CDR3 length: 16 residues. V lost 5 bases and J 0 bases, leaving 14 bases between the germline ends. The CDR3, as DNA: TGTGCCAGCAGCCCTAAGACAGTAAATAGCAATCAGCCCCAGCATTTT. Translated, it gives CASSPKTVNSNQPQHF.

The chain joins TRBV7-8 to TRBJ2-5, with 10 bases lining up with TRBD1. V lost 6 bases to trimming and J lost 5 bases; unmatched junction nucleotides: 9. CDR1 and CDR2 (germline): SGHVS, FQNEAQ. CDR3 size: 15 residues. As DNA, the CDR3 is TGTGCCAGCAGTCCCGGGACAGGGGATTTGGAGACCCAGTACTTC. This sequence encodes CASSPGTGDLETQYF.

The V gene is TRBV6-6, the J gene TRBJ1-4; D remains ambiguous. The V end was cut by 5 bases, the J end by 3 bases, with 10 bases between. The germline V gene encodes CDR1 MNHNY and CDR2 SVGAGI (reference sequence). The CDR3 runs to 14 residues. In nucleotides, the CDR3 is TGTGCCAGCAGTCTGTCGGTATCTAATGAAAAACTGTTTTTT. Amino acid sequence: CASSLSVSNEKLFF.

CDR3 in amino acids: CASNDDRDREQFF. CDR3 DNA sequence: TGTGCCAGTAACGACGACAGGGATCGTGAGCAGTTCTTC. This rearrangement joins TRBV19 to TRBJ2-1, with TRBD1 matching 7 bases. J gave up 9 bases and V 7 bases, and 9 bases lay outside the gene matches. The CDR3 extends over 13 amino acids. Germline CDR1 LNHDA, CDR2 SQIVND (reference sequence).

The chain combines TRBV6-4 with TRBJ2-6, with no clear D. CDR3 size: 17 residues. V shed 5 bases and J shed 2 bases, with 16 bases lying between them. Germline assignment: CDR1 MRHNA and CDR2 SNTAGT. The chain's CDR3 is CASSNTQRSTGANVLTF. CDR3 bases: TGTGCCAGCAGTAATACCCAGCGTTCCACTGGGGCCAACGTCCTGACTTTC.

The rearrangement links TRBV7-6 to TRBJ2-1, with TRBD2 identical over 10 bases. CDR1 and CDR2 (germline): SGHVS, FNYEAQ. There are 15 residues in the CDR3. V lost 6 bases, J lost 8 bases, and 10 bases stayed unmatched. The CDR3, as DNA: TGTGCCAGCAGGGACCAACTAGCGGGAAGTCATGAGCAGTTCTTC. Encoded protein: CASRDQLAGSHEQFF.

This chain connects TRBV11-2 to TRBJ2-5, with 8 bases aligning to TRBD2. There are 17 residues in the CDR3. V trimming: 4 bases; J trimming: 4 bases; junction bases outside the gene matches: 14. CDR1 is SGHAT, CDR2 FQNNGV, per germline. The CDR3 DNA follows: TGTGCCAGCAGCTCCCCTCTGACTAGCGCCCCTGCAGAGACCCAGTACTTC. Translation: CASSSPLTSAPAETQYF.

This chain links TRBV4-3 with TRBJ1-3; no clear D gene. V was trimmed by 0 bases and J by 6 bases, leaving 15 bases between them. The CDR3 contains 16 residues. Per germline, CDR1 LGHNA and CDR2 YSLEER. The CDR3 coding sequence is TGCGCCAGCAGCCAAGATAGCGGGCAGACAAAAAACACCATATATTTT. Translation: CASSQDSGQTKNTIYF.